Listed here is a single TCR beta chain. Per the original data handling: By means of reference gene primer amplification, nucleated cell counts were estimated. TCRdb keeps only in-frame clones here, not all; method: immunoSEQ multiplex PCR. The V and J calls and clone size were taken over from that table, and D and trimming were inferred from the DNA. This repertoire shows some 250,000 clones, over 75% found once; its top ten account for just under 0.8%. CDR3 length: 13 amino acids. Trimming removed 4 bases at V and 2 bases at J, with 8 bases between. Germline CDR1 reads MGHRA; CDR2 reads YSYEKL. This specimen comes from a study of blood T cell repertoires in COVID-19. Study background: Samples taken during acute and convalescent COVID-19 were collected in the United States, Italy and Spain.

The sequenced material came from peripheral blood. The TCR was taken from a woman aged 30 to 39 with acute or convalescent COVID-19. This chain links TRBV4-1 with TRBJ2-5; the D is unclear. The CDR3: CASSLTLQETQYF. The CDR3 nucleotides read TGCGCCAGCAGCCTCACTTTGCAAGAGACCCAGTACTTC.